This T cell receptor beta chain derives from a study of beta chain features in type 1 diabetes (dated by TCRdb to about 2018). With regard to the full study: Mean age, gender distribution, total cell number and subset yield did not differ between patients and healthy donors. Across all samples, fewer than 130 million sorted cells were examined, and cell number per subset correlated strongly with RNA yield. The study compared the TCRB repertoires of sorted circulating CD4+ T cell subsets in recently diagnosed type 1 diabetes patients with those in matched healthy donors. Regulatory and stem cell-like memory subsets were isolated from only 8 patients and about 8 healthy donors, whereas naive and central memory subsets came from all 30 or so donors. Broader findings and caveats from the paper: At VDJ recombination sites, patients with type 1 diabetes made fewer insertions and deleted more nucleotides, a pattern implying thymic rearrangement abnormalities. Shorter templates might have been favored by PCR, but patient and control samples were amplified and corrected together, so both groups would have been affected equally by any skew. Because the HLA sub-analyses included only small numbers of individuals, any influence of HLA type on TCRB rearrangement was left unresolved. Sequencing cDNA rather than genomic DNA could over-represent highly expressing activated cells, although activation and CD3 levels did not differ between groups. Naive, central memory and regulatory TCRB repertoires appeared to be more similar among patients than among healthy donors. A moderate but significant shortening of TCRB CDR3 length was observed in type 1 diabetes patients in all four CD4+ subsets.

A single peripheral blood draw of 95 to 150 mL on average was collected from each donor into heparinised tubes. Using a panel that included CD45RO, CCR7, CD25, CD127, CD95 and CD27, naive, central memory, regulatory and stem cell-like memory CD4+ T cells were sorted on a BD FACSAria II. Purity was above 95% for every sorted population. PBMCs were isolated immediately by Lymphoprep density gradient centrifugation and stained directly without culture. To minimize batch effects, samples were stained and sorted in pairs, one healthy donor with one patient per experiment. CDR1 is given as SGHRS and CDR2 as YFSETQ, both from the germline V gene. The CDR3, cysteine through phenylalanine, is 15 amino acids long. Of all the DNA, just the CDR3 is kept, 45 bases in frame from base 1. Cut back by 3 bases and 7 bases, the V and J ends lie 16 bases apart. About this clone itself: No antigen is known for it. No qualities accompany the bases; no much larger clone lies one base away.

The entire amount of isolated RNA was reverse transcribed using the High Capacity cDNA Reverse Transcription Kit, so the sequenced TCRB transcripts were expressed ones. Deep immunoSEQ sequencing was applied to naive, central memory and regulatory T cell samples, giving an average of roughly 3.5 million total reads per sample. Sorted cells were lysed in RLT buffer and RNA was extracted with DNase-treated RNeasy Micro or Mini kits, depending on cell number. Each cell subset was processed on its own to prevent cross-contamination, while patient and healthy donor samples were processed together. The immunoSEQ multiplex PCR was used to amplify TCRB sequences from cDNA, yielding 87-bp fragments that span the CDR3 region. Amplicons were sequenced on the Illumina HiSeq platform. Concerning the study's data processing: Synthetic template baselines were used to correct PCR bias computationally, reads within Hamming distance 2 were collapsed together, and singletons that could not be merged were discarded. Reads were aligned to IMGT to assign V, D and J genes, CDR3 length, and insertions or deletions at six rearrangement sites. Within each subset, clonotype counts were normalized to sorted cell number, and only after that were true diversity and Gini coefficients computed with the tcR R package. Repertoire sharing was quantified using the overlap coefficient calculated on TCRB nucleotide sequences. Out-of-frame TCRB sequences from naive cells were analyzed to stand in for the pre-selection repertoire. The source is immuneACCESS, and TCRdb retained only in-frame sequences with V and J called. Part of the clones is not carried over; for the studies checked, unresolved V genes explain less than half of this, and the remainder is unexplained. The V and J calls and clone size come from that table; D and trimming were worked out from the DNA. The sample table holds about 250,000 clones, of which roughly 15% were seen once. The biggest ten clones account for about 0.024% of the sample.

The sequence links TRBV5-1 to TRBJ1-4; TRBD1 might be the D gene, on 5 matching bases. This TCR derives from a woman aged 35 to 49 in good health. Material for sequencing was naive CD4+ T cells from blood. What this sample's cell subset or site label stands for: true naive CD4+ T cells. The CDR3 is CASSSGGVISEKLFF. The DNA reads TGCGCCAGCAGCTCGGGGGGGGTTATAAGTGAAAAACTGTTTTTT.